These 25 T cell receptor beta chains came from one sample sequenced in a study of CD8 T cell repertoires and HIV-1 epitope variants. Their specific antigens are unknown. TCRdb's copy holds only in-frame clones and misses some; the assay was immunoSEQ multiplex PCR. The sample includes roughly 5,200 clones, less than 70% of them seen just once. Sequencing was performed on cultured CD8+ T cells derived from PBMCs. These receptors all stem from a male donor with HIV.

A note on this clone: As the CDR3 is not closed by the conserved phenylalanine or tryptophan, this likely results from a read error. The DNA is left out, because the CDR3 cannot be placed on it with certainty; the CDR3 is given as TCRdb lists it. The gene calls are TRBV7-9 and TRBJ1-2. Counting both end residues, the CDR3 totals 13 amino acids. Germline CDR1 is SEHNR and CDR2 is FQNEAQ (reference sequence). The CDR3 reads CASSLGSRGSWSA.

Written as DNA, the CDR3 is TGTGCCAGCAGTTTCCAAGATACCTACAATGAGCAGTTCTTC. Residues: CASSFQDTYNEQFF. The rearrangement joins TRBV6-5 to TRBJ2-1; D unclear. Trimming cost V 4 bases and J 2 bases, with 9 bases left between them. The CDR3 contains 14 residues. Germline loops: CDR1 MNHEY, CDR2 SVGAGI.

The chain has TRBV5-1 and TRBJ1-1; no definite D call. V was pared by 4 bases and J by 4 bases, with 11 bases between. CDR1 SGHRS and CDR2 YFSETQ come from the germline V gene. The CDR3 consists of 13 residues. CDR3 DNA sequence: TGCGCCAGCAGCCACGAGCGGACCACTGAAGCTTTCTTT. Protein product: CASSHERTTEAFF.

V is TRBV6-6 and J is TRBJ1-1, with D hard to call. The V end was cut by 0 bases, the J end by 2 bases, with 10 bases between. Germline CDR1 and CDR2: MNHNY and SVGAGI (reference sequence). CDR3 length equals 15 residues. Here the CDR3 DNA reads TGTGCCAGCAGTTACTCGATAGTCGGAAACACTGAAGCTTTCTTT. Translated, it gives CASSYSIVGNTEAFF.

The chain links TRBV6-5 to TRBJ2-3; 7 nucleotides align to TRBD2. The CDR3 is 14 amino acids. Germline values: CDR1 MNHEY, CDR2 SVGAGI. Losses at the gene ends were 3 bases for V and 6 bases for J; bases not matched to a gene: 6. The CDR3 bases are TGTGCCAGCAGTTATTCCACAGCGGGGGATACGCAGTATTTT. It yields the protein CASSYSTAGDTQYF.

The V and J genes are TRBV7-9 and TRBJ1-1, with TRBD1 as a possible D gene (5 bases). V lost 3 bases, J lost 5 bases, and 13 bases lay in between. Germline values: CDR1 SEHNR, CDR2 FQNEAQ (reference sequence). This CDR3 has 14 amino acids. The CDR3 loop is CASSFPREGTEAFF. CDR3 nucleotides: TGTGCCAGCAGCTTCCCCAGGGAGGGGACTGAAGCTTTCTTT.

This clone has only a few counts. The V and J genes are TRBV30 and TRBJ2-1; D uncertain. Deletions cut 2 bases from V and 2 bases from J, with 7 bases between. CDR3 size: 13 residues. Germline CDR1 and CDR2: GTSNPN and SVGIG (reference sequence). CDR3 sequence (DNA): TGTGCCTGGAGTACCGGAGCCTACAATGAGCAGTTCTTC. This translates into CAWSTGAYNEQFF.

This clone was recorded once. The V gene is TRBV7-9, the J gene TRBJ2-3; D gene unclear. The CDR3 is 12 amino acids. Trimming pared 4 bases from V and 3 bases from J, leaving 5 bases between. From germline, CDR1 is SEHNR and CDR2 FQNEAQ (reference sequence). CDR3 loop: CASSSGTDTQYF. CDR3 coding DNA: TGTGCCAGCAGCTCCGGGACAGATACGCAGTATTTT.

CDR3 DNA sequence: TGTGCCAGCAGCCAAGGACTAGCGGGGGGCCCTCCCTACAATGAGCAGTTCTTC. Amino acids: CASSQGLAGGPPYNEQFF. The chain joins TRBV7-2 to TRBJ2-1; 14 bases line up with TRBD2. The CDR3 sequence is 18 residues long. With V trimmed by 5 bases and J by 2 bases, 8 bases remained unmatched. Germline V gene data show CDR1 as SGHTA and CDR2 as FQGNSA. The full variable domain, in which reference TRBV7-2 and TRBJ2-1 provide the parts outside the CDR3, is GAGVSQSPSNKVTEKGKDVELRCDPISGHTALYWYRQSLGQGLEFLIYFQGNSAPDKSGLPSDRFSAERTGGSVSTLTIQRTQQEDSAVYLCASSQGLAGGPPYNEQFFGPGTRLTVL.

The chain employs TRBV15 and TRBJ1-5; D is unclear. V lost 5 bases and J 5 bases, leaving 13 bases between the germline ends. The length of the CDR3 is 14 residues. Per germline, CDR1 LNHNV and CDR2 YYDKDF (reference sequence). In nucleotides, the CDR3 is TGTGCCACCAGCCCTAACGGCTACGATCAGCCCCAGCATTTT. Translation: CATSPNGYDQPQHF. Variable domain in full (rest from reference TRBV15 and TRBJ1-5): DAMVIQNPRYQVTQFGKPVTLSCSQTLNHNVMYWYQQKSSQAPKLLFHYYDKDFNNEADTPDNFQSRRPNTSFCFLDIRSPGLGDTAMYLCATSPNGYDQPQHFGDGTRLSIL.

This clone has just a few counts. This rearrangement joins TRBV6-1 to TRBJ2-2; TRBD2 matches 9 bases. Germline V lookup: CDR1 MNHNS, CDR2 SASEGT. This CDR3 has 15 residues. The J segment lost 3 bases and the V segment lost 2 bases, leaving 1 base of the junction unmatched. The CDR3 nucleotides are TGTGCCAGCAGTGAAAGGACTAGCGACACCGGGGAGCTGTTTTTT. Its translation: CASSERTSDTGELFF.

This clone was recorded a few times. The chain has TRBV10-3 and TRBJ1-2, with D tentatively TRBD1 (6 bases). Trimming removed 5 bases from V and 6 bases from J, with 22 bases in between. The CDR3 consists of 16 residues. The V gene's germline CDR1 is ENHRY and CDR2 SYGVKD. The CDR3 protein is CAISPQLGEGVNGYTF. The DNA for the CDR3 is TGTGCCATCAGTCCTCAACTCGGAGAGGGGGTAAATGGCTACACCTTC.

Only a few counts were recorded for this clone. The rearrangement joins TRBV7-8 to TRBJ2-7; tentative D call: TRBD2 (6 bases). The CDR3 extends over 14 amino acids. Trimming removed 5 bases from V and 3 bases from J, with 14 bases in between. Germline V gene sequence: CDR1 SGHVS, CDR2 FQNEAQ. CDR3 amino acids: CASSPRAGHYEQYF. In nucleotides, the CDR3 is TGTGCCAGCAGCCCAAGGGCGGGGCACTACGAGCAGTACTTC.

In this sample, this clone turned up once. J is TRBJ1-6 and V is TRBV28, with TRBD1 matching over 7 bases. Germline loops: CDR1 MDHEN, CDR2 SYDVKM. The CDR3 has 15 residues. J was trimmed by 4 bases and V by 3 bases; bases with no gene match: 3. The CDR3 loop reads CASSLVQGYNSPLHF. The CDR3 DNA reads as TGTGCCAGCAGTTTGGTACAGGGGTATAATTCACCCCTCCACTTT.

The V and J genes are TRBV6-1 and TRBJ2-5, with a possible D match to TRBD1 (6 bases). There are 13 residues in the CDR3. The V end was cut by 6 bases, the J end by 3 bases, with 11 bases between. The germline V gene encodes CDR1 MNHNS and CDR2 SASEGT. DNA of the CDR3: TGTGCCAGCAGACAGGGTGGAGAAGAGACCCAGTACTTC. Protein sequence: CASRQGGEETQYF.

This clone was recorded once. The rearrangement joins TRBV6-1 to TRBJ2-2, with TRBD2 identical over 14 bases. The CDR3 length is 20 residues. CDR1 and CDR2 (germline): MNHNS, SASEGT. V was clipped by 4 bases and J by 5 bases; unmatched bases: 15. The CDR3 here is CASSAQPGLAGATGTGELFF. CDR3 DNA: TGTGCCAGCAGTGCCCAACCGGGACTAGCGGGGGCTACCGGTACCGGGGAGCTGTTTTTT.

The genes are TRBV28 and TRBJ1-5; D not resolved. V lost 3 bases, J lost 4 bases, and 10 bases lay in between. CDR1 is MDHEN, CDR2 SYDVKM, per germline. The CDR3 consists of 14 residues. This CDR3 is CASSLISENQPQHF. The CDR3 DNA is TGTGCCAGCAGTTTGATCTCCGAGAATCAGCCCCAGCATTTT.

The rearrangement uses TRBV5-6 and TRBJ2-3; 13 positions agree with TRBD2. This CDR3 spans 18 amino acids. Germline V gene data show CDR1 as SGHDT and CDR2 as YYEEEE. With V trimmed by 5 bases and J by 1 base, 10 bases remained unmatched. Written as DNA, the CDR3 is TGTGCCAGCAGTGCTGGACTAGCGGGAGCGTGGGGCACAGATACGCAGTATTTT. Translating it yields CASSAGLAGAWGTDTQYF. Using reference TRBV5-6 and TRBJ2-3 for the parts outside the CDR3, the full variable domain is DAGVTQSPTHLIKTRGQQVTLRCSPKSGHDTVSWYQQALGQGPQFIFQYYEEEERQRGNFPDRFSGHQFPNYSSELNVNALLLGDSALYLCASSAGLAGAWGTDTQYFGPGTRLTVL.

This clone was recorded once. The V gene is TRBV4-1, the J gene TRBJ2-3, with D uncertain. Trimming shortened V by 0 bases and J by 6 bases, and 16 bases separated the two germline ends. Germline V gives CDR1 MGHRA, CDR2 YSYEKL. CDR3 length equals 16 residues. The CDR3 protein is CASSQDRPSRADTQYF. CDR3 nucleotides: TGCGCCAGCAGCCAAGACCGGCCCAGTAGGGCGGATACGCAGTATTTT.

The CDR3 nucleotides are TGCGCCAGCAGTGAGTCGGGGGCACGGCAGCCCCAGCATTTT. Translating it yields CASSESGARQPQHF. The rearrangement joins TRBV10-2 to TRBJ1-5; a weak D match, TRBD1 (6 bases). Per germline, CDR1 WSHSY and CDR2 SAAADI. The germline V and J ends were trimmed by 0 bases and 7 bases, with 10 bases remaining between them. This CDR3 has 14 residues.

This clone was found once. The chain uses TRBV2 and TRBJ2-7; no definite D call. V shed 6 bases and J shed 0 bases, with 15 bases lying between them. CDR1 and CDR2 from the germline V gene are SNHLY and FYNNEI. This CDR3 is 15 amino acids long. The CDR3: CASSRNSGVSYEQYF. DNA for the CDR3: TGTGCCAGCAGCCGCAACAGTGGGGTCTCCTACGAGCAGTACTTC.

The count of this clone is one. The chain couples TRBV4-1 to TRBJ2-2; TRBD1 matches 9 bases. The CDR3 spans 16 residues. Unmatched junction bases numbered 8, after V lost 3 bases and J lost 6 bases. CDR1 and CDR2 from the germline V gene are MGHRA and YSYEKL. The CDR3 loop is CASSQLPGTGSGELFF. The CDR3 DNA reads TGCGCCAGCAGCCAGCTTCCCGGGACAGGGTCCGGGGAGCTGTTTTTT.

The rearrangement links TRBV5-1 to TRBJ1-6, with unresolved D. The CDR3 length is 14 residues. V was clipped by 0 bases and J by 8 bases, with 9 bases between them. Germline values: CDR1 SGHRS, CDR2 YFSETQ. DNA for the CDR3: TGCGCCAGCAGCTTGGCGTCAGTAGATTCACCCCTCCACTTT. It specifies CASSLASVDSPLHF.

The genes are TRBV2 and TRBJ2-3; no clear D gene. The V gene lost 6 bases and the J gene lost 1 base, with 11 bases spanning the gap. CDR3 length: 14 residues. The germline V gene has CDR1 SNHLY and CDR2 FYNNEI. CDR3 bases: TGTGCCAGCAGGGATGGAATTGGCACAGATACGCAGTATTTT. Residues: CASRDGIGTDTQYF.

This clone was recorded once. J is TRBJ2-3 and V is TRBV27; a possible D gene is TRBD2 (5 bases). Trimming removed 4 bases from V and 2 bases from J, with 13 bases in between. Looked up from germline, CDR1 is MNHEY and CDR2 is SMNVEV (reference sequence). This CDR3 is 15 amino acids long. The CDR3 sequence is CASSYEGRVTDTQYF. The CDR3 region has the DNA TGTGCCAGCAGTTATGAGGGAAGGGTCACAGATACGCAGTATTTT.